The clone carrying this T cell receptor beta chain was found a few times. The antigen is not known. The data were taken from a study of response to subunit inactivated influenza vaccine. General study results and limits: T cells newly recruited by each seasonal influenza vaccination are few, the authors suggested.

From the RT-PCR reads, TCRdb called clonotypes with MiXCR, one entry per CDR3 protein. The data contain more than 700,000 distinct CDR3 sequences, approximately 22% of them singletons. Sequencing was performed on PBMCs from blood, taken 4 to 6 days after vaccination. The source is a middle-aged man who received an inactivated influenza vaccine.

The CDR3 nucleotides read TGTGCCACCAGTGATTCTCAAGCCTACGAGCAGTACTTC. Its translation: CATSDSQAYEQYF. V and J are TRBV24-1 and TRBJ2-7; D ambiguous. The CDR3 sequence is 13 residues long. Looked up from germline, CDR1 is KGHDR and CDR2 is SFDVKD. Trimming cost V 2 bases and J 2 bases, with 6 bases left between them.